Detailed here is one TCR beta chain. This clone came up once. It has no known antigen specificity. Nothing much larger sits one base from this clone, and base qualities are not available. This sample is part of a study of blood T cell repertoires in COVID-19 (dated by TCRdb to 2019 to 2021). Regarding the complete study: Samples covering the acute and convalescent phases of COVID-19 were provided by collaborators in the United States, Italy and Spain. The material from the prospective study consisted of cDNA or gDNA derived from T cells, B-cell-depleted T cells, or PBMCs. The dataset comprised deeply sampled blood TCRbeta repertoires from subjects exposed to, actively infected with, or recovered from COVID-19. A freely available public database, intended as a resource for researchers studying the immune response to SARS-CoV-2, is where the repertoires were released. The samples were drawn from the first 160 participants of the ongoing ImmuneRACE study and from some 1,300 subjects provided by 6 global collaborators. A de-identified subject ID, COVID-19 status, age in years and sex were almost always included in the sample metadata. HLA class I and class II types, where available, came from metadata supplied by the sample provider rather than from assay-based typing.

TCRbeta CDR3 regions were amplified from genomic DNA using the immunoSEQ Assay, a bias-controlled multiplex PCR. The authors processed their data as follows. Nucleated cell counts per sample were estimated from amplification of reference gene primers within the assay. To quantify the absolute abundance of each unique TCRbeta CDR3 rearrangement, sequence reads were collapsed and filtered. Productive Simpson clonality was computed per sample as the square root of Simpson's diversity index over productive rearrangements. TCRdb mirrors the immuneACCESS table, restricted to in-frame sequences. Some clones are absent from its copies; in checked studies, under half trace to an unresolved V gene, and the reason for the others is unknown. V and J calls and clone size are given by that table; D and trimming were obtained from the DNA. The sample yields under 200,000 clones; about nine tenths were counted once. Approximately 0.5% of the sample rests with the top ten.

The investigation overall reported the following: The quantity of clinical and demographic metadata differed by source and by participant and was supplied without curation.

CDR1 and CDR2 were assigned from the germline V gene (reference sequence) as MNHEY and SMNVEV. V is clipped by 2 bases and J by 3 bases, and the sequence between their germline boundaries is 20 bases long. The CDR3 spans 17 residues, from the cysteine through the phenylalanine. Here the CDR3 DNA is all that survives: 51 bases in frame from base 1. Collaborating institutions collected whole blood in K2EDTA tubes following their own protocols. For TCRbeta analysis, collaborators shipped samples as frozen whole blood, isolated PBMCs, or DNA extracted from either of those sample types. The V gene is TRBV27 and the J gene is TRBJ2-7; D gene: possibly TRBD2, on 6 matching bases. The source is a man aged 50-60 years with acute or convalescent COVID-19. Sequencing was carried out using peripheral blood. The CDR3 protein: CASSLTSGGTPDYEQYF. In nucleotides, the sequence is TGTGCCAGCAGTTTAACCTCCGGCGGGACCCCTGACTACGAGCAGTACTTC.